This T cell receptor (beta chain) was sequenced for a study of Ad26.COV2.S vaccination and SARS-CoV-2 variants. This clone was seen a handful of times. Assay used: immunoSEQ multiplex PCR; TCRdb lists only in-frame clones, some missing. The sample has about 440,000 clones, 90% seen once. Treatment described: some 20 received Ad26.COV2.S at low or high dose, single or two shots; about 5 received placebo; per-sample allocation not given. Samples analyzed were those drawn on day 63 after the first vaccine or placebo injection. From germline, CDR1 is SGHDT and CDR2 YYEEEE. The CDR3 loop spans 13 amino acids. V shed 6 bases and J 6 bases; nucleotides not matched to a gene: 9.

This TCR was sampled from a person between 18 and 59 years old who received the Ad26.COV2.S COVID-19 vaccine or a placebo. The sample here was peripheral blood, taken in a trial of Ad26.COV2.S vaccine versus placebo. The chain joins TRBV5-6 to TRBJ2-7; 7 positions match TRBD1. The DNA of the CDR3 is TGTGCCAGCACCCGACAGGGTGAGGGCGAGCAGTACTTC. It codes for CASTRQGEGEQYF.